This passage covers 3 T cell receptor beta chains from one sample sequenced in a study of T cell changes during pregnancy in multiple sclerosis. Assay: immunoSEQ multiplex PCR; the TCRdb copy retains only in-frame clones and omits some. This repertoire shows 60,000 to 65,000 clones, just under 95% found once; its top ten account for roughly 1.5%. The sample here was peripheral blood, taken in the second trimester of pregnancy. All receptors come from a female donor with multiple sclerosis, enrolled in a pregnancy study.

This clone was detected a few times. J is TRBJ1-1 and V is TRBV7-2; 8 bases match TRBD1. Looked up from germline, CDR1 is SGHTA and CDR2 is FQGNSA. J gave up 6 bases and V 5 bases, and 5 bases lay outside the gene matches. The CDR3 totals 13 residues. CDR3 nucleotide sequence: TGTGCCAGCAGCCAGCAGGGGGCCTCTGAAGCTTTCTTT. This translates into CASSQQGASEAFF. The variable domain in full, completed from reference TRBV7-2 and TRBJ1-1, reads GAGVSQSPSNKVTEKGKDVELRCDPISGHTALYWYRQSLGQGLEFLIYFQGNSAPDKSGLPSDRFSAERTGGSVSTLTIQRTQQEDSAVYLCASSQQGASEAFFGQGTRLTVV.

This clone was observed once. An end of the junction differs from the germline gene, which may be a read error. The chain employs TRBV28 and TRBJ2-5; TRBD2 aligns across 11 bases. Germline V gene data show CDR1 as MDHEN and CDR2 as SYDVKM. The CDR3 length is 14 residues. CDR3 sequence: CASKPTSGKQAEDF. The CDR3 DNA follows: TGTGCCAGCAAACCGACTAGCGGGAAACAAGCCGAAGACTTC. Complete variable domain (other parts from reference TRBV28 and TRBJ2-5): DVKVTQSSRYLVKRTGEKVFLECVQDMDHENMFWYRQDPGLGLRLIYFSYDVKMKEKGDIPEGYSVSREKKERFSLILESASTNQTSMYLCASKPTSGKQAEDFGPGTRLLVL.

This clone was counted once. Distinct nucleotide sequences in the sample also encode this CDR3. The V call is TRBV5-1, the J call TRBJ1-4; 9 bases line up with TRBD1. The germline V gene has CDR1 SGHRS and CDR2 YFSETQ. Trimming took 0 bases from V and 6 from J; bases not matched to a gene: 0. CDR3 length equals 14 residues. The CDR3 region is CASSLGQGDEKLFF. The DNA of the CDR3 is TGCGCCAGCAGCTTGGGACAGGGGGATGAAAAACTGTTTTTT.